One sample yielded the 15 T cell receptor beta chains listed below, sequenced in a study of T cells in Graves' hyperthyroidism and ophthalmopathy. Using RNA transcripts as the source, TCR beta CDR3 regions were amplified. HTBI primers were employed in a first-round RT-PCR of the TCR CDR3. TCRdb itself ran the multiplex PCR reads through MiXCR, one entry per CDR3 protein. Here the sample spans about 420,000 distinct CDR3 sequences, 15% to 18% being singletons. Material: blood. Receptor source: a woman in her late teens or twenties with Graves' hyperthyroidism.

Ten or more counts support this clonotype. The rearrangement uses TRBV12-3 or TRBV12-4 and TRBJ2-7; 8 bases fit TRBD2. The CDR3 has 15 amino acids. With 6 bases clipped from V and 3 bases from J, the junction kept 10 bases outside the gene matches. CDR3 residues: CASRARGSGGYEQYF. CDR3 DNA sequence: TGTGCCAGCAGGGCCCGTGGAAGCGGGGGCTACGAGCAGTACTTC.

The chain joins TRBV2 to TRBJ2-7; 13 bases are a match to TRBD2. Germline V gives CDR1 SNHLY, CDR2 FYNNEI. With 6 bases clipped from V and 6 bases from J, the junction kept 11 bases outside the gene matches. CDR3 length: 16 residues. CDR3 DNA: TGTGCCAGCAGCTTGACCGGGACTAGCGGGATCGGCGAGCAGTACTTC. Amino acids: CASSLTGTSGIGEQYF.

The chain joins TRBV19 to TRBJ2-7; D uncertain. The V end was cut by 1 base, the J end by 3 bases, with 13 bases between. The CDR3 has 15 amino acids. Per germline, CDR1 LNHDA and CDR2 SQIVND (reference sequence). Here the CDR3 reads CASSIASGPIYEQYF. CDR3 coding DNA: TGTGCCAGTAGTATAGCCTCCGGGCCCATCTACGAGCAGTACTTC. Looking up the rest from reference TRBV19 and TRBJ2-7 gives the full variable domain: DGGITQSPKYLFRKEGQNVTLSCEQNLNHDAMYWYRQDPGQGLRLIYYSQIVNDFQKGDIAEGYSVSREKKESFPLTVTSAQKNPTAFYLCASSIASGPIYEQYFGPGTRLTVT.

DNA for the CDR3: TGCAGCGTGTCGACAGACTCCTACGAGCAGTACTTC. Its protein is CSVSTDSYEQYF. The V call is TRBV29-1, the J call TRBJ2-7; TRBD1 might be the D (5 bases). Germline values: CDR1 SQVTM, CDR2 ANQGSEA. CDR3 length: 12 amino acids. The V end lost 6 bases, the J end lost 0 bases, and 9 bases lay between the germline ends.

This clonotype was seen many times. V and J are TRBV19 and TRBJ1-2; D might be TRBD1 (6 bases). Trimming left V 1 base short and J 2 bases short, with 20 bases between. The CDR3 runs to 18 residues. Per germline, CDR1 LNHDA and CDR2 SQIVND (reference sequence). In nucleotides, the CDR3 is TGTGCCAGTAGTATAGTCCTGATGGGACACTCAGACAACTATGGCTACACCTTC. Amino acid sequence: CASSIVLMGHSDNYGYTF.

At least ten counts were recorded for this clonotype. The chain carries TRBV11-2 and TRBJ2-6, with D unresolved. There are 13 residues in the CDR3. Per the germline V gene, CDR1 is SGHAT and CDR2 is FQNNGV. The germline V and J ends were trimmed by 4 bases and 9 bases, with 10 bases remaining between them. The CDR3 here is CASSSPRVNVLTF. In nucleotides, the CDR3 is TGTGCCAGCAGCTCCCCGCGAGTCAACGTCCTGACTTTC.

This clonotype was picked up a small number of times. This chain links TRBV6-2 or TRBV6-3 with TRBJ2-7, with D unresolved. Looked up from germline, CDR1 is MNHEY and CDR2 is SVGEGT. The CDR3 sequence is 11 residues long. V was shortened by 8 bases and J by 4 bases, with 9 bases between the two germline ends. The CDR3 DNA reads TGTGCCAGCGCCGGAACTTACGAGCAGTACTTC. This gives the protein CASAGTYEQYF.

Worth noting for this clonotype: A junction end diverges from the germline sequence, so it may reflect a read error. V and J are TRBV4-1 and TRBJ2-5; 8 positions agree with TRBD2. From germline, CDR1 is MGHRA and CDR2 YSYEKL. The CDR3 contains 17 residues. The CDR3 bases are TGTGCCAGCAGCCAAGATCGGTACGGGGGGGATCAAGAGACCCAGTACTTC. Amino acid sequence: CASSQDRYGGDQETQYF.

This clonotype came up many times. The rearrangement joins TRBV4-2 to TRBJ2-1; 7 bases are a match to TRBD2. The CDR3 has 16 residues. V lost 0 bases and J lost 4; bases outside the gene matches: 6. The germline V gene encodes CDR1 LGHNA and CDR2 YNFKEQ. The CDR3 spells CASSQDPGGEYNEQFF. The CDR3 nucleotides read TGTGCCAGCAGCCAAGATCCGGGGGGAGAATACAATGAGCAGTTCTTC.

This sequence joins TRBV14 and TRBJ2-3; the match to TRBD2 covers 9 bases. In germline, CDR1 is SGHDN, CDR2 FVKESK. CDR3 length: 14 amino acids. V lost 1 base and J lost 10; bases outside the gene matches: 6. This CDR3 reads CASSQVPAGGSQYF. The CDR3 nucleotides are TGTGCCAGCAGCCAAGTCCCGGCGGGAGGGTCGCAGTATTTT.

Many counts were recorded for this clonotype. The J gene is TRBJ2-7, the V gene TRBV2; tentatively, D is TRBD2 (5 bases). Germline V gives CDR1 SNHLY, CDR2 FYNNEI. V lost 6 bases and J 7 bases, leaving 22 bases between the germline ends. CDR3 size: 15 residues. Written as DNA, the CDR3 is TGTGCCAGCAGAGGAACTAGTCAGCCCTCTGCGGAGCAGTACTTC. It yields the protein CASRGTSQPSAEQYF.

In this sample, this clonotype turned up a few times. CDR3 nucleotide sequence: TGTGCCAGCCTGCTAACAGGGGGGTACAGGGGCAATCAGCCCCAGCATTTT. Translating it yields CASLLTGGYRGNQPQHF. The rearrangement joins TRBV6-1 to TRBJ1-5; 8 nucleotides agree with TRBD1. The CDR3 extends over 17 amino acids. Germline-derived CDR1 and CDR2 are MNHNS and SASEGT. Trimming removed 8 bases from V and 2 bases from J; junction bases left unmatched: 14.

V and J are TRBV12-3 or TRBV12-4 and TRBJ2-1; D is ambiguous. This CDR3 has 13 residues. Between the trimmed V and J ends, which lost 3 bases and 6 bases, there was a span of 9 bases. CDR3 DNA: TGTGCCAGCAGTTTGGGATATCCCAATGAGCAGTTCTTC. Encoded protein: CASSLGYPNEQFF.

This clonotype was counted at least ten times. The chain employs TRBV3-1 and TRBJ2-7, with no clear D. The germline V gene has CDR1 LGHDT and CDR2 YNNKEL (reference sequence). V lost 3 bases, J lost 1 base, and 4 bases lay in between. CDR3 size: 12 residues. The CDR3 spells CASSHNSYEQYF. Written as DNA, the CDR3 is TGTGCCAGCAGCCATAATTCCTACGAGCAGTACTTC.

The chain carries TRBV29-1 and TRBJ2-1; D might be TRBD2 (6 bases). Trimming removed 4 bases from V and 4 bases from J, with 20 bases in between. The CDR3 loop spans 16 amino acids. The germline CDR1 and CDR2 sequences are SQVTM and ANQGSEA. In DNA, the CDR3 is TGCAGCGTTGGGGGGGTAGAGAAGAGGGCATACAATGAGCAGTTCTTC. It translates to CSVGGVEKRAYNEQFF.